The 27 T cell receptor beta chains listed next were all sequenced from one sample in a study of technical replicates of blood from a few donors (dated by TCRdb to 2015 to 2018). Library generation was performed with the immunoSEQ multiplex PCR assay. In its TCRdb copy, this immuneACCESS table keeps in-frame sequences only and misses some clones. Where compared with another copy, unresolved V genes explain less than half of these, and the others have no known cause. The table for this sample lists fewer than 100,000 clones; approximately 95% of them were counted only once. Less than 0.4% of the sample is taken by the ten largest. The sequenced material came from T cells isolated from PBMCs. The source of these receptors is a human donor in good health.

The chain uses TRBV7-9 and TRBJ2-5; D unresolved. CDR1 is SEHNR and CDR2 is FQNEAQ in the germline V gene (reference sequence). The length of the CDR3 is 14 residues. Trimming stripped 10 bases from V and 2 bases from J, with 17 bases between. CDR3 amino acids: CATSRESEQETQYF. The CDR3 nucleotides read TGTGCCACCTCCCGTGAGAGCGAGCAAGAGACCCAGTACTTC.

This CDR3 is CASSLTGEQFF. In nucleotides, the CDR3 is TGTGCCAGCAGTCTGACTGGTGAGCAGTTCTTC. The gene calls are TRBV6-5 and TRBJ2-1; no definite D call. The CDR3 is 11 residues long. Trimming took off 5 bases at V and 9 bases at J, with 8 bases between the two ends. The V gene's germline CDR1 is MNHEY and CDR2 SVGAGI.

This chain joins TRBV27 and TRBJ1-2, with 10 bases fitting TRBD1. The germline gives CDR1 MNHEY, CDR2 SMNVEV (reference sequence). This CDR3 comprises 15 residues. With 5 bases clipped from V and 4 bases from J, the junction kept 7 bases outside the gene matches. The CDR3 DNA is TGTGCCAGCAGTCCGTCCGGGACAGGGGTCTATGGCTACACCTTC. Its translation: CASSPSGTGVYGYTF.

The rearrangement uses TRBV19 and TRBJ1-1; 10 bases map to TRBD1. V was clipped by 4 bases and J by 7 bases; unmatched bases: 6. There are 14 residues in the CDR3. Germline lookup yields CDR1 LNHDA and CDR2 SQIVND (reference sequence). Here the CDR3 reads CASSTGQGFYEAFF. CDR3 DNA sequence: TGTGCCAGTAGTACGGGACAGGGGTTTTATGAAGCTTTCTTT. Full variable domain (remainder filled in from reference TRBV19 and TRBJ1-1): DGGITQSPKYLFRKEGQNVTLSCEQNLNHDAMYWYRQDPGQGLRLIYYSQIVNDFQKGDIAEGYSVSREKKESFPLTVTSAQKNPTAFYLCASSTGQGFYEAFFGQGTRLTVV.

The chain joins TRBV25-1 to TRBJ2-2, with 8 positions matching TRBD2. The CDR3 is 13 amino acids. The V segment lost 4 bases and the J segment 5 bases; nucleotides outside the gene matches: 0. Germline V gene data show CDR1 as MGHDK and CDR2 as SYGVNS. The CDR3 sequence: CASSVAGTGELFF. The CDR3 DNA follows: TGTGCCAGCAGTGTAGCGGGGACCGGGGAGCTGTTTTTT.

The chain joins TRBV27 to TRBJ2-7; 7 bases fit TRBD1. Germline-derived CDR1 and CDR2 are MNHEY and SMNVEV (reference sequence). The CDR3 spans 12 residues. V was clipped by 6 bases and J by 4 bases; unmatched bases: 3. CDR3 amino acids: CASSPDRYEQYF. CDR3 nucleotides: TGTGCCAGCAGCCCGGACAGGTACGAGCAGTACTTC.

The gene calls are TRBV11-2 and TRBJ2-1; TRBD2 matches 10 bases. V lost 4 bases and J lost 2; bases outside the gene matches: 5. CDR3 length equals 16 residues. Germline V gene sequence: CDR1 SGHAT, CDR2 FQNNGV. CDR3 sequence: CASSSPGTSAYNEQFF. DNA of the CDR3: TGTGCCAGCAGCTCCCCGGGGACTAGCGCCTACAATGAGCAGTTCTTC. Drawing the rest from reference TRBV11-2 and TRBJ2-1, the complete variable domain is EAGVAQSPRYKIIEKRQSVAFWCNPISGHATLYWYQQILGQGPKLLIQFQNNGVVDDSQLPKDRFSAERLKGVDSTLKIQPAKLEDSAVYLCASSSPGTSAYNEQFFGPGTRLTVL.

The chain uses TRBV6-4 and TRBJ2-1; no clear D. This CDR3 contains 14 residues. Germline V lookup: CDR1 MRHNA, CDR2 SNTAGT. V dropped 3 bases and J dropped 7 bases, with 13 bases sitting between them. CDR3 amino acids: CASSESASRNEQFF. In nucleotides, the CDR3 is TGTGCCAGCAGTGAGTCCGCTAGTAGAAATGAGCAGTTCTTC.

The chain has TRBV28 and TRBJ1-3; 7 nucleotides align to TRBD1. Trimming cost V 5 bases and J 4 bases; bases outside gene matches: 5. Germline CDR1 MDHEN, CDR2 SYDVKM. The CDR3 has 14 amino acids. The CDR3 here is CASSVQGRGNTIYF. The CDR3 DNA follows: TGTGCCAGCAGTGTACAGGGGAGAGGAAACACCATATATTTT.

The chain carries TRBV19 and TRBJ1-5; a weak D match, TRBD1 (5 bases). Germline lookup yields CDR1 LNHDA and CDR2 SQIVND (reference sequence). The V and J ends lost 9 bases and 4 bases respectively, with 13 bases between them. The CDR3 runs 13 residues. The CDR3 loop is CASSRDRNQPQHF. The CDR3 DNA reads TGTGCCAGCTCTCGCGACAGAAATCAGCCCCAGCATTTT.

The chain carries TRBV28 and TRBJ2-2, with D hard to call. Trimming took 8 bases from V and 5 from J, leaving 18 bases between them. Germline CDR1 and CDR2: MDHEN and SYDVKM. This CDR3 is 15 amino acids long. This CDR3 is CASQEVYTQTGELFF. The CDR3, as DNA: TGTGCCAGCCAAGAAGTGTACACACAAACCGGGGAGCTGTTTTTT.

This chain links TRBV9 with TRBJ2-2; possible D gene TRBD1, 6 bases. Germline V lookup: CDR1 SGDLS, CDR2 YYNGEE. Trimming left V 2 bases short and J 1 base short, with 9 bases between. CDR3 length: 15 residues. The CDR3 loop reads CASSVGTKNTGELFF. The CDR3 DNA follows: TGTGCCAGCAGCGTTGGGACAAAGAACACCGGGGAGCTGTTTTTT.

The chain employs TRBV7-3 and TRBJ1-2; TRBD1 matches 9 bases. V trimming: 5 bases; J trimming: 6 bases; junction bases outside the gene matches: 10. Germline V CDR1 and CDR2: SGHTA, FQGTGA. The CDR3 has 15 residues. The CDR3 DNA reads as TGTGCCAGCAGCGAAATAACAGGGGGCGTCCATGGCTACACCTTC. This encodes CASSEITGGVHGYTF.

This sequence joins TRBV4-1 and TRBJ2-7; 10 bases are shared with TRBD2. Losses at the gene ends were 3 bases for V and 6 bases for J; bases not matched to a gene: 5. Germline loops: CDR1 MGHRA, CDR2 YSYEKL. The CDR3 loop spans 14 amino acids. CDR3 DNA: TGCGCCAGCAGCCACGTGGGACTAGCGTCCGAGCAGTACTTC. Encoded protein: CASSHVGLASEQYF.

This chain connects TRBV5-6 to TRBJ1-1; the D gene is possibly TRBD1 (6 bases). The germline V gene has CDR1 SGHDT and CDR2 YYEEEE. The CDR3 runs 13 residues. Trimming removed 1 base at V and 3 bases at J, with 7 bases between. CDR3 amino acids: CASSLPGDTEAFF. CDR3 nucleotides: TGTGCCAGCAGCTTGCCAGGGGACACTGAAGCTTTCTTT.

V usage is TRBV27 and J usage is TRBJ2-3, with D hard to call. V dropped 7 bases and J dropped 4 bases, with 12 bases sitting between them. Germline-derived CDR1 and CDR2 are MNHEY and SMNVEV (reference sequence). This CDR3 has 13 amino acids. The CDR3 sequence is CASTLGVADTQYF. The CDR3 DNA reads TGTGCCAGCACTCTAGGAGTCGCAGATACGCAGTATTTT.

The CDR3 reads CATIDEQQETQYF. The CDR3 DNA sequence: TGTGCCACCATCGATGAACAGCAAGAGACCCAGTACTTC. The J gene is TRBJ2-5, the V gene TRBV6-5; D is unresolved. This CDR3 is built from 13 residues. Looked up from germline, CDR1 is MNHEY and CDR2 is SVGAGI. V was cut by 10 bases and J by 2 bases, with 14 bases left in between.

The chain joins TRBV19 to TRBJ2-7, with D maybe TRBD1 (6 bases). Trimming shortened V by 5 bases and J by 3 bases, and 17 bases separated the two germline ends. CDR1 and CDR2 (germline): LNHDA, SQIVND (reference sequence). The CDR3 consists of 15 residues. CDR3 DNA: TGTGCCAGTAGTGCAACAGGGCGCCTCTTCTACGAGCAGTACTTC. It codes for CASSATGRLFYEQYF.

J is TRBJ1-4 and V is TRBV27, with 10 bases matching TRBD1. Germline-derived CDR1 and CDR2 are MNHEY and SMNVEV (reference sequence). This CDR3 contains 15 residues. V was pared by 0 bases and J by 9 bases, with 4 bases of the junction left unmatched. The CDR3, as DNA: TGTGCCAGCAGTTTATCGAGACAGGGGGCACAAAAACTGTTTTTT. Protein sequence: CASSLSRQGAQKLFF.

V usage is TRBV18 and J usage is TRBJ1-1; no firm D call. CDR3 size: 17 residues. CDR1 KGHSH and CDR2 LQKENI come from the germline V gene. Trimming removed 1 base at V and 1 base at J, with 16 bases between. CDR3 nucleotide sequence: TGTGCCAGCTCACCACTTGGCTTTTGGGTAGCGAACACTGAAGCTTTCTTT. This encodes CASSPLGFWVANTEAFF.

The rearrangement joins TRBV2 to TRBJ2-7; D perhaps matches TRBD2 (6 bases). Germline-derived CDR1 and CDR2 are SNHLY and FYNNEI. This CDR3 has 13 residues. Trimming pared 4 bases from V and 5 bases from J, leaving 12 bases between. CDR3 amino acids: CASSVGSLNEQYF. CDR3 nucleotide sequence: TGTGCCAGCAGTGTCGGGAGTCTAAACGAGCAGTACTTC.

The chain combines TRBV10-1 with TRBJ1-2; 10 nucleotides line up with TRBD1. CDR1 and CDR2 (germline): WNHNN, SYGVQD (reference sequence). CDR3 length: 13 residues. Trimming cost V 4 bases and J 8 bases; bases outside gene matches: 4. The CDR3 is CASSARTGGGYTF. The CDR3 nucleotides are TGCGCCAGCAGTGCCCGGACAGGGGGAGGCTACACCTTC.

The chain couples TRBV28 to TRBJ2-1, with 8 nucleotides matching TRBD1. The germline V gene has CDR1 MDHEN and CDR2 SYDVKM. This CDR3 has 13 residues. Trimming took 2 bases from V and 6 from J; bases not matched to a gene: 0. The CDR3: CASSLQGANEQFF. The CDR3 nucleotides are TGTGCCAGCAGTTTACAGGGGGCCAATGAGCAGTTCTTC.

This rearrangement joins TRBV10-3 to TRBJ2-7; D is ambiguous. Germline V gene data show CDR1 as ENHRY and CDR2 as SYGVKD. Trimming stripped 3 bases from V and 4 bases from J, with 7 bases between. This CDR3 is built from 12 residues. CDR3 DNA sequence: TGTGCCATCAGTGATCCCGCGTACGAGCAGTACTTC. Translating it yields CAISDPAYEQYF.

This chain joins TRBV5-1 and TRBJ2-7; 12 bases are shared with TRBD1. This CDR3 region has 14 residues. V lost 3 bases and J lost 5; bases outside the gene matches: 3. Germline V gives CDR1 SGHRS, CDR2 YFSETQ. DNA for the CDR3: TGCGCCAGCAGCTCGGGACAGGGGGCTCACGAGCAGTACTTC. It encodes CASSSGQGAHEQYF. The full variable domain, completed using reference TRBV5-1 and TRBJ2-7, is KAGVTQTPRYLIKTRGQQVTLSCSPISGHRSVSWYQQTPGQGLQFLFEYFSETQRNKGNFPGRFSGRQFSNSRSEMNVSTLELGDSALYLCASSSGQGAHEQYFGPGTRLTVT.

The chain links TRBV9 to TRBJ1-3; TRBD1 matches 8 bases. This CDR3 spans 15 amino acids. V lost 0 bases to trimming and J lost 4 bases; unmatched junction nucleotides: 3. The germline CDR1 and CDR2 sequences are SGDLS and YYNGEE. DNA for the CDR3: TGTGCCAGCAGCGTAGAAGGGACAGGAGGAAACACCATATATTTT. Amino acids: CASSVEGTGGNTIYF.

This clone has just one count. This rearrangement joins TRBV7-8 to TRBJ2-5; D is undetermined. Germline-derived CDR1 and CDR2 are SGHVS and FQNEAQ. This CDR3 has 15 residues. V was cut by 1 base and J by 4 bases, with 13 bases left in between. Here the CDR3 DNA reads TGTGCCAGCAGCTTAGGGCCAGCGACGGGAGAGACCCAGTACTTC. Its protein is CASSLGPATGETQYF.